This TCR beta chain was identified in a study of shared clonotypes between healthy human individuals (dated by TCRdb to 2020 to 2022). At the level of the whole study: The cohort included a few men and a couple of women between 18 and 49 years of age. For each donor, CD4 naive and CD4 memory were each run on three plates, CD8 naive on two plates, and CD8 memory on one plate. The study deeply sequenced blood TCR repertoires of 5 or 6 healthy adults to estimate repertoire size and the extent of clonotype sharing between individuals. Different laboratories and diverse techniques were used to prepare libraries and sequence TCR repertoires, to increase sequencing depth and limit assay-specific biases. Between about 0.9 and 9 billion PBMCs per donor were obtained by leukapheresis.

The junction carries 15 bases between V and J, which are trimmed by 3 bases and 4 bases respectively. The CDR3 holds 16 amino acids from the cysteine to the phenylalanine. Only CDR3 DNA remains: 48 bases, in frame from the first base. The germline V gene yields MNHNS for CDR1 and SASEGT for CDR2. Using the deep immunoSEQ assay, TCR CDR3 regions were amplified from genomic DNA by multiplex PCR. Extracted genomic DNA from each cell subset was spread evenly across all wells of several immunoSEQ 96-well plates, with each plate serving as a replicate. For sorted subsets, 200 to 250 ng of genomic DNA, equivalent to tens of thousands of T cell genomes, went into each replicate PCR. Purified libraries were measured with a Qubit 3.0 fluorometer, size-checked on a Bioanalyzer 2100, and measured again with the KAPA Library Quantification kit. Every immunoSEQ 96-well plate was sequenced on a dedicated single-read 150-cycle Illumina NextSeq 550 flow cell. As for the original processing: Because only junctional sequences without quality scores were contained in the immunoSEQ output, filtering matching that applied to full-length reads could not be performed. To assign V/J genes and CDR3, sequences were annotated using PyIR, a Python wrapper for IgBLAST v1.9, with IMGT germline references. Reads were filtered out if the reads had weak V/J assignments (E-value above 1e-6), no CDR3, stop codons, out-of-frame junctions, or ambiguous translated residues. V3J clonotypes were defined as sequences sharing an identical inferred V gene, J gene, and CDR3 amino acid sequence. Percentage overlap between repertoires was computed as shared unique clonotypes divided by the size of the smaller repertoire. Richness of each repertoire was evaluated using RTK rarefaction, the Chao1 estimator, and Recon v2.1 estimates of unobserved clonotypes. Generation probabilities were computed with OLGA for all TCRbeta clonotypes obtained by the gDNA method from a handful of donors. TCRdb obtained this table from immuneACCESS and retained in-frame rearrangements with V and J assigned. These tables miss some clones; where compared with another copy, unresolved V genes account for less than half of the shortfall, and the remainder is unexplained. The DNA was the basis for D and trimming; V, J and clone size are from that table. The sample data list 2 million to 3 million clones, and around nine tenths of these were observed just once. The ten largest clonotypes hold over 0.12% of the sample.

The donors were healthy, HIV-negative adults with no recently reported acute infections or vaccinations. Every donor was a Caucasian adult residing in Nashville, Tennessee, USA. CD4+ T cells were enriched through magnetic negative selection, after which naive cells were positively selected on CD45RA and the remaining negative fraction served as the memory subset. Blood was obtained by leukapheresis, after which PBMCs were separated by Ficoll-Histopaque density gradient centrifugation and cryopreserved in liquid nitrogen vapor phase. Analytical flow cytometry was used to check the purity and quantity of each magnetically sorted T cell population. From each sorted fraction, genomic DNA was isolated and quantified by UV absorbance on a Nanodrop 2000c. As to this clone: Its antigen specificity is not known. No much larger clone exists at a distance of one base, and base qualities are not known.

The full study reports these points: Compared with non-shared clonotypes, clonotypes shared by all four sorted-subset donors had higher generation probabilities. Naive subsets generally had larger estimated clonotype richness than memory subsets did. When several donors were compared, the shared fraction of clonotypes was 5% to 6.5% for naive CD4, less than 4% for naive CD8, more than 2% for memory CD4, and 0.35% to 0.4% for memory CD8. Sampling was restricted to blood, and TCR repertoires in tissue are likely to differ from TCR repertoires in blood. Based on pairwise subsampling, the degree of clonotype sharing among donors was expected to be affected by sequencing depth. Rarefaction of sorted-subset datasets indicated incomplete sequencing despite the large sequencing depth. Because the study included only a small number of donors, the genetic and exposure-history diversity represented was limited.

Sequenced: naive CD4+ T cells sorted from blood. Per the publication, the cell subset or site label means: CD45RA+ positively selected. This clonotype originated in a man between 18 and 35 years old in good health. The sequence links TRBV6-1 to TRBJ2-2; the D gene could be either TRBD1 or TRBD2, each agreeing at 5 bases. The CDR3 is CASSEGPGYPTGELFF. Read as DNA, the sequence is TGTGCCAGCAGTGAGGGACCCGGGTACCCCACCGGGGAGCTGTTTTTT.